These T cell receptor beta chains were read from a single sample in a study of T-cell memory formation after mild COVID-19. TCRdb called the 5' RACE reads again in MiXCR, with one record for every CDR3 protein. The sample carries 350,000 to 450,000 distinct CDR3 sequences, about an eighth recorded once. Sample: PBMCs or a T cell subset sorted from them (not recorded which). The receptors were gathered from a man younger than 30 who had mild COVID-19 (a few samples of this study predate the infection). Cell type and time point are not known. The CDR3 runs from the conserved cysteine through the conserved F or W. Each record gives: D gene, V gene, J gene, clone size, CDR3 protein, CDR3 DNA. The D gene is left open where the match is weak. The listing skips clone size in some rows; elsewhere it reads once, few, many or a size class.

-	TRBV11-2	TRBJ2-2	once	CASSGGELFF	TGTGCCAGCAGTGGAGGGGAGCTGTTTTTT
-	TRBV6-5	TRBJ2-3	few	CASSSTRVLPQYF	TGTGCCAGCAGTTCGACTAGAGTCCTTCCGCAGTATTTT
TRBD2	TRBV20-1	TRBJ2-1	few	CSAPKGLAEMEQFF	TGCAGTGCCCCCAAGGGACTAGCGGAGATGGAGCAGTTCTTC
TRBD1	TRBV5-1	TRBJ1-2	-	CASSSDRVYGYTF	TGCGCCAGCAGCTCGGACAGGGTATATGGCTACACCTTC
TRBD2	TRBV7-2	TRBJ2-1	-	CASSGIAGGGVEQFF	TGTGCCAGCAGCGGGATCGCGGGGGGCGGGGTGGAGCAGTTCTTC
-	TRBV20-1	TRBJ1-1	-	CSASRTDDAFF	TGCAGTGCTAGCAGGACGGACGATGCTTTCTTT
-	TRBV3-1	TRBJ1-4	-	CASSQEGATNEKLFF	TGTGCCAGCAGCCAAGAGGGGGCAACTAATGAAAAACTGTTTTTT
-	TRBV5-1	TRBJ2-2	-	CASSLWTAANTGELFF	TGCGCCAGCAGCTTGTGGACCGCCGCGAACACCGGGGAGCTGTTTTTT
-	TRBV7-6	TRBJ1-4	-	CASSLRKAPNEKLFF	TGTGCCAGCAGCTTAAGGAAGGCGCCTAATGAAAAACTGTTTTTT
TRBD1	TRBV2	TRBJ2-7	-	CGGTVYRSYEQYF	TGTGGGGGGACAGTCTACCGTTCCTACGAGCAGTACTTC
TRBD1	TRBV7-9	TRBJ1-5	many	CASSQTGGNQPQHF	TGTGCCAGCAGCCAGACAGGGGGGAATCAGCCCCAGCATTTT
TRBD1	TRBV27	TRBJ2-2	few	CASSPRRSGGTGELFF	TGTGCCAGCAGTCCACGACGATCAGGGGGCACCGGGGAGCTGTTTTTT
TRBD1	TRBV6-5	TRBJ1-5	-	CASKRDRYQPQHF	TGTGCCAGCAAGCGGGACAGATATCAGCCCCAGCATTTT
TRBD2	TRBV24-1	TRBJ2-3	few	CATSFTRGGTDTQYF	TGTGCCACCAGTTTCACGCGGGGGGGCACAGATACGCAGTATTTT
TRBD1	TRBV5-5	TRBJ1-1	few	CASSLAVQGVAFF	TGTGCCAGCAGCTTGGCTGTACAGGGGGTAGCTTTCTTT
-	TRBV12-3/TRBV12-4	TRBJ1-6	-	CASSLGGDNSPLHF	TGTGCCAGCAGCCTAGGGGGGGATAATTCACCCCTCCACTTT
-	TRBV20-1	TRBJ2-2	few	CSASGGASAPGELFF	TGCAGTGCCTCTGGGGGGGCGTCAGCTCCCGGGGAGCTGTTTTTT
TRBD1	TRBV20-1	TRBJ1-4	few	CSARDAGGVEKLFF	TGCAGTGCTAGAGATGCAGGGGGAGTGGAAAAACTGTTTTTT
TRBD1	TRBV5-1	TRBJ2-1	-	CASSPQGTAYNEQFF	TGCGCCAGCAGCCCACAGGGGACCGCTTACAATGAGCAGTTCTTC
-	TRBV5-8	TRBJ2-1	-	CASSPSGFPGREQFF	TGTGCCAGCAGCCCATCAGGGTTCCCAGGCAGGGAGCAGTTCTTC
-	TRBV6-5	TRBJ2-2	many	CASRESGLLLVGELFF	TGTGCCAGCAGGGAATCGGGACTCCTTTTAGTCGGGGAGCTGTTTTTT
-	TRBV24-1	TRBJ1-5	few	CATSATGSNQPQHF	TGTGCCACCAGTGCTACAGGGAGCAATCAGCCCCAGCATTTT
TRBD1	TRBV6-5	TRBJ1-2	-	CASSSPGGNGYTF	TGTGCCAGCAGTTCGCCAGGGGGAAATGGCTACACCTTC
-	TRBV5-1	TRBJ1-5	-	CASSTGQPDSNQPQHF	TGCGCCAGCAGCACCGGACAGCCTGATAGCAATCAGCCCCAGCATTTT
TRBD1	TRBV3-1	TRBJ1-1	few	CASSHSGTGNTEAFF	TGTGCCAGCAGCCACTCCGGGACAGGGAACACTGAAGCTTTCTTT
TRBD2	TRBV19	TRBJ2-3	few	CASSPTAGGFTDTQYF	TGTGCCAGTAGTCCAACGGCGGGGGGGTTCACAGATACGCAGTATTTT
-	TRBV12-3/TRBV12-4	TRBJ1-1	few	CASSSLGTAPMNTEAFF	TGTGCCAGCAGTTCCCTGGGGACGGCCCCCATGAACACTGAAGCTTTCTTT
TRBD1	TRBV12-3/TRBV12-4	TRBJ2-2	-	CASSPWTGQLENTGELFF	TGTGCCAGCAGTCCCTGGACAGGGCAACTTGAGAACACCGGGGAGCTGTTTTTT
-	TRBV9	TRBJ2-1	many	CASSAQGNEQFF	TGTGCCAGCAGCGCACAGGGCAATGAGCAGTTCTTC
TRBD1	TRBV20-1	TRBJ1-2	few	CSARAPGTDYGYTF	TGCAGTGCTAGAGCCCCGGGGACAGACTATGGCTACACCTTC
TRBD1	TRBV11-2	TRBJ2-1	-	CACVQGAGYNEQFF	TGTGCCTGCGTGCAGGGGGCGGGCTACAATGAGCAGTTCTTC
TRBD1	TRBV6-1	TRBJ1-6	-	CASSEQTGGVNSPLHF	TGTGCCAGCAGTGAACAAACAGGGGGCGTTAATTCACCCCTCCACTTT
-	TRBV10-3	TRBJ2-2	few	CAITPLDNGELFF	TGTGCCATCACCCCCTTGGATAACGGGGAGCTGTTTTTT
-	TRBV9	TRBJ1-4	-	CASSVGAVTNEKLFF	TGTGCCAGCAGCGTAGGGGCAGTGACTAATGAAAAACTGTTTTTT
-	TRBV7-6	TRBJ2-5	many	CASSPNQETQYF	TGTGCCAGCAGCCCGAACCAAGAGACCCAGTACTTC
-	TRBV7-8	TRBJ2-2	-	CASSLGSSTGELFF	TGTGCCAGCAGCTTAGGCTCTAGCACCGGGGAGCTGTTTTTT
-	TRBV5-1	TRBJ2-2	few	CASSSEAAGELFF	TGCGCCAGCAGCTCCGAAGCGGCCGGGGAGCTGTTTTTT
TRBD2	TRBV7-2	TRBJ2-3	-	CASSARLAGSTDTQYF	TGTGCCAGCAGCGCGCGACTAGCGGGGAGCACAGATACGCAGTATTTT
-	TRBV9	TRBJ1-1	-	CASSVDGQSPSEAFF	TGTGCCAGCAGCGTAGATGGACAGTCGCCAAGTGAAGCTTTCTTT
-	TRBV7-9	TRBJ2-5	many	CASSPREGSWETQYF	TGTGCCAGCAGCCCACGTGAGGGGTCTTGGGAAACCCAGTACTTC
-	TRBV5-1	TRBJ2-2	few	CASSLERQANTGELFF	TGCGCCAGCAGCTTGGAACGACAGGCTAACACCGGGGAGCTGTTTTTT
TRBD2	TRBV5-1	TRBJ2-2	many	CASSLELGLAGAGELFF	TGCGCCAGCAGCTTGGAGCTCGGACTAGCGGGGGCCGGGGAGCTGTTTTTT